The clone carrying this T cell receptor (beta chain) occurred many times. Its antigen is not identified. Trimming took off 6 bases at V and 5 bases at J, with 4 bases between the two ends. CDR1 is MNHEY and CDR2 is SVGEGT in the germline V gene. This CDR3 contains 11 residues. Memory CD4+ cells were defined as CD4+CD45RO+CD25-. TCRdb redid the calling of the 5' RACE reads with MiXCR, one entry per CDR3 protein. The sample comprises 60,000 to 65,000 distinct CDR3 sequences, approximately 23% of which are singletons, and 2.9% rests with the top ten. Study observations and caveats: Tumor-infiltrating Treg TCR alpha and beta sequences overlapped most with tumor naive CD4+ T cells, then blood naive. Whole repertoires were not studied in the larger cohort, only one V-J beta rearrangement. In terms of TCR gene usage, tumor memory CD4+ T cells clustered together with blood and lymph node memory CD4+ cells, as well as with lymph node naive CD4+ cells.

The chain is built from TRBV6-2 or TRBV6-3 and TRBJ1-4; D unresolved. The sequenced sample consisted of memory CD4+ T cells sorted from a lymph node. Subset noted: memory CD4+ T cells, CD4+CD45RO+CD25-. This receptor was identified in a female donor with breast cancer. The CDR3 DNA reads as TGTGCCAGCAGGACCAATGAAAAACTGTTTTTT. Its protein is CASRTNEKLFF.